Following are 8 T cell receptor beta chains from one sample sequenced in a study of blood T cells in healthy people across ages. Alongside a J-beta primer mix, a sample-barcoded 5' primer served in a second PCR lasting about 6 to 12 cycles. MiXCR was run by TCRdb on the 5' RACE reads, yielding one entry per CDR3 protein. The data contain around 1,700,000 distinct CDR3 sequences, 28% of them singletons. The sequenced sample was blood. Receptor source: a woman under 40 in good health.

A remark on this clonotype: A much larger clonotype is one base distant, so this may be a read error. The CDR3 loop is CAGSILNEQYF. CDR3 coding DNA: TGTGCCGGCAGCATACTGAACGAGCAGTACTTC. The genes are TRBV21-1 and TRBJ2-7. TRBV21-1 is a known pseudogene. CDR3 size: 11 residues.

The chain carries TRBV12-3 or TRBV12-4 and TRBJ2-3; D is unclear. The length of the CDR3 is 15 residues. V was shortened by 4 bases and J by 10 bases, with 21 bases between the two germline ends. CDR3 in DNA: TGTGCCAGCAGTTCACTTGCGAATCCCTACCCTGCGCAGTATTTT. Encoded protein: CASSSLANPYPAQYF.

This clonotype was seen many times. The chain is built from TRBV5-1 and TRBJ2-1, with 9 bases aligning to TRBD1. Germline trimming cut 3 bases from V and 6 bases from J; bases unmatched to any gene: 10. CDR1 is SGHRS, CDR2 YFSETQ, per germline. The CDR3 has 16 residues. CDR3 nucleotides: TGCGCCAGCAGCTCGCCACAGGGGGCTAAGGTCAATGAGCAGTTCTTC. Translated, it gives CASSSPQGAKVNEQFF.

This clonotype has just a few counts. One junction end disagrees with the germline gene, perhaps due to a read error. The chain couples TRBV5-1 to TRBJ1-1, with 9 bases lining up with TRBD1. Germline V gives CDR1 SGHRS, CDR2 YFSETQ. This CDR3 has 17 residues. CDR3 region: CSSSLGGTGNMNTEAFF. Written as DNA, the CDR3 is TGCTCCAGCAGCTTGGGTGGGACAGGGAATATGAACACTGAAGCTTTCTTT.

This clonotype was recorded at least ten times. In DNA form, the CDR3 reads TGTGCCAGCAGCTTAGCGAGACAGGGGGCACAGGAAAAACTGTTTTTT. It translates to CASSLARQGAQEKLFF. This chain links TRBV7-2 with TRBJ1-4, with 10 bases that match TRBD1. The J segment lost 8 bases and the V segment lost 0 bases, leaving 6 bases of the junction unmatched. The CDR3 length is 16 residues. In germline, CDR1 is SGHTA, CDR2 FQGNSA.

The chain has TRBV6-6 and TRBJ1-1; the D is unclear. This CDR3 has 13 residues. Germline V gene sequence: CDR1 MNHNY, CDR2 SVGAGI (reference sequence). V lost 10 bases to trimming and J lost 0 bases, with 12 bases between them. The CDR3 protein is CATKEPMNTEAFF. DNA for the CDR3: TGTGCCACCAAAGAACCAATGAACACTGAAGCTTTCTTT.

This clonotype showed up many times. CDR3 region: CSVGQGDGTDTQYF. In DNA form, the CDR3 reads TGCAGCGTCGGACAGGGTGATGGCACAGATACGCAGTATTTT. The chain couples TRBV29-1 to TRBJ2-3; 8 bases agree with TRBD1. The V gene end was trimmed by 6 bases and the J gene end by 1 base; junction bases not matched to a gene: 6. The CDR3 is 14 residues long. In germline, CDR1 is SQVTM, CDR2 ANQGSEA.

This clonotype turned up a few times. In DNA form, the CDR3 reads TGTGCCATCAGTGTGACTAGCGGTGTCGGGGAGACCCAGTACTTC. This codes for CAISVTSGVGETQYF. The V gene is TRBV10-3, the J gene TRBJ2-5, with 9 bases lining up with TRBD2. This CDR3 contains 15 residues. V dropped 4 bases and J dropped 5; count of bases not matched to a gene: 8. Looked up from germline, CDR1 is ENHRY and CDR2 is SYGVKD.